The next 20 T cell receptor beta chains were all read from a single sample in a study of CD8 T cells in ankylosing spondylitis. A single record per CDR3 protein comes from TCRdb applying MiXCR to the 5' RACE reads. This table holds approximately 100,000 distinct CDR3 sequences, less than 25% found once. Sequenced: synovial fluid, either unsorted or a sorted T cell fraction (not recorded which). These receptors all stem from a male donor with ankylosing spondylitis.

Only a few counts were recorded for this clonotype. The V and J genes are TRBV15 and TRBJ2-1; D might be TRBD1 (6 bases). Per germline, CDR1 LNHNV and CDR2 YYDKDF (reference sequence). There are 13 residues in the CDR3. With 2 bases removed from V and 7 bases from J, the gap between germline ends came to 9 bases. CDR3 sequence reads: CATSRKGGNEQFF. CDR3 nucleotides: TGTGCCACCAGCAGAAAAGGGGGAAATGAGCAGTTCTTC. Based on the CDR3 plus reference TRBV15 and TRBJ2-1, the full variable domain is DAMVIQNPRYQVTQFGKPVTLSCSQTLNHNVMYWYQQKSSQAPKLLFHYYDKDFNNEADTPDNFQSRRPNTSFCFLDIRSPGLGDTAMYLCATSRKGGNEQFFGPGTRLTVL.

The CDR3 bases are TGCAGTGCTAGAGCCCCAAACCAGCCGGGGGCGAGCTATGGCTACACCTTC. It codes for CSARAPNQPGASYGYTF. V and J are TRBV20-1 and TRBJ1-2; tentative D call: TRBD1 (6 bases). Germline assignment: CDR1 DFQATT and CDR2 SNEGSKA (reference sequence). V lost 1 base to trimming and J lost 4 bases, with 22 bases between them. The CDR3 contains 17 residues.

With respect to this clonotype: The junction departs from germline at one end; a sequencing error may be responsible. The chain uses TRBV20-1 and TRBJ2-1; 8 nucleotides match TRBD2. The CDR3 spans 15 residues. The V gene's germline CDR1 is DFQATT and CDR2 SNEGSKA (reference sequence). The CDR3 bases are TGCAGTGCTAGTCTCGGACTAGCACGTTACAATAAGCAGTTCTTC. This codes for CSASLGLARYNKQFF.

This clonotype was seen a handful of times. The rearrangement joins TRBV5-1 to TRBJ1-1; D ambiguous. CDR1 SGHRS and CDR2 YFSETQ come from the germline V gene. This CDR3 region has 12 residues. Trimming pared 6 bases from V and 3 bases from J, leaving 9 bases between. The CDR3 DNA sequence: TGCGCCAGCACCGATAGGGACACTGAAGCTTTCTTT. It encodes CASTDRDTEAFF.

This clonotype was recorded a few times. The chain links TRBV14 to TRBJ2-5; D remains unclear. Germline CDR1 is SGHDN and CDR2 is FVKESK. V lost 0 bases and J 1 base, leaving 6 bases between the germline ends. CDR3 length: 14 residues. The CDR3 DNA sequence: TGTGCCAGCAGCCAAGATCAAAGCCAAGAGACCCAGTACTTC. This sequence encodes CASSQDQSQETQYF.

This clonotype has a handful of counts. CDR3 loop: CASSLSPLAGQETQYF. The CDR3 nucleotides read TGTGCCAGCAGCTTAAGTCCGCTAGCGGGACAAGAGACCCAGTACTTC. The V and J genes are TRBV7-8 and TRBJ2-5; 9 bases fit TRBD2. There are 16 residues in the CDR3. Germline CDR1 SGHVS, CDR2 FQNEAQ. V shed 2 bases, J shed 2 bases, and the junction held 6 bases outside the gene matches. The entire variable domain, with the rest obtained from reference TRBV7-8 and TRBJ2-5, is as follows: GAGVSQSPRYKVAKRGQDVALRCDPISGHVSLFWYQQALGQGPEFLTYFQNEAQLDKSGLPSDRFFAERPEGSVSTLKIQRTQQEDSAVYLCASSLSPLAGQETQYFGPGTRLLVL.

The chain carries TRBV20-1 and TRBJ2-5; TRBD2 might be the D (5 bases). CDR1 is DFQATT, CDR2 SNEGSKA, per germline (reference sequence). This CDR3 comprises 13 residues. The ends were cut back, 3 bases at V and 5 bases at J, with 13 bases in the middle. CDR3 protein: CSASRLGGETQYF. The DNA of the CDR3 is TGCAGTGCTAGTAGGCTAGGAGGCGAGACCCAGTACTTC.

This clonotype was picked up a small number of times. The chain has TRBV6-1 and TRBJ1-2, with a possible D match to TRBD1 (5 bases). This CDR3 region has 14 residues. Trimming removed 3 bases from V and 4 bases from J, with 12 bases in between. In germline, CDR1 is MNHNS, CDR2 SASEGT. In DNA, the CDR3 is TGTGCCAGCAGTGAGGGACCGTTTCTCTATGGCTACACCTTC. This sequence encodes CASSEGPFLYGYTF.

The J gene is TRBJ2-3, the V gene TRBV20-1; TRBD2 matches at 9 bases. CDR3 size: 16 residues. Trimming cost V 0 bases and J 3 bases; bases outside gene matches: 7. The germline V gene encodes CDR1 DFQATT and CDR2 SNEGSKA (reference sequence). The CDR3 here is CSARERGLAGTDTQYF. In DNA form, the CDR3 reads TGCAGTGCTAGAGAACGGGGTCTAGCGGGGACAGATACGCAGTATTTT.

This clonotype was observed at least ten times. The chain combines TRBV2 with TRBJ2-1; TRBD2 matches at 7 bases. From germline, CDR1 is SNHLY and CDR2 FYNNEI. Trimming removed 6 bases from V and 2 bases from J; junction bases left unmatched: 1. CDR3 length: 13 residues. As DNA, the CDR3 is TGTGCCAGCAGCGGGGGGACCTACAATGAGCAGTTCTTC. As protein: CASSGGTYNEQFF. Filled out from reference TRBV2 and TRBJ2-1, the complete variable domain reads EPEVTQTPSHQVTQMGQEVILRCVPISNHLYFYWYRQILGQKVEFLVSFYNNEISEKSEIFDDQFSVERPDGSNFTLKIRSTKLEDSAMYFCASSGGTYNEQFFGPGTRLTVL.

This clonotype turned up a few times. The chain carries TRBV7-2 and TRBJ2-3; D not resolved. Germline lookup yields CDR1 SGHTA and CDR2 FQGNSA. The ends were cut back, 6 bases at V and 2 bases at J, with 9 bases in the middle. The CDR3 has 13 amino acids. In nucleotides, the CDR3 is TGTGCCAGCAGTCTTCGCCCCACAGATACGCAGTATTTT. Amino acid sequence: CASSLRPTDTQYF.

This chain uses TRBV11-2 with TRBJ1-1; D possibly corresponds to TRBD1 (5 bases). The CDR3 length is 13 residues. V lost 7 bases, J lost 0 bases, and 9 bases lay in between. Germline loops: CDR1 SGHAT, CDR2 FQNNGV. The CDR3 DNA is TGTGCCAGCACTGGAGGGGTGAACACTGAAGCTTTCTTT. Its protein is CASTGGVNTEAFF.

The chain employs TRBV5-1 and TRBJ2-1; 7 nucleotides align to TRBD1. The V gene's germline CDR1 is SGHRS and CDR2 YFSETQ. This CDR3 is 16 amino acids long. With 0 bases clipped from V and 7 bases from J, the junction kept 10 bases outside the gene matches. CDR3 loop: CASSLAIFEGANEQFF. CDR3 bases: TGCGCCAGCAGCTTGGCAATATTCGAGGGGGCGAATGAGCAGTTCTTC.

Only a few counts were recorded for this clonotype. The chain is built from TRBV2 and TRBJ2-2, with TRBD2 matching over 9 bases. This CDR3 spans 16 amino acids. Unmatched junction bases numbered 4, after V lost 4 bases and J lost 1 base. Germline CDR1 is SNHLY and CDR2 is FYNNEI. The CDR3 nucleotides read TGTGCCAGCAGTGGTAGTAGCGGGAGGAACACCGGGGAGCTGTTTTTT. Translation gives CASSGSSGRNTGELFF.

This clonotype was counted between two and nine times. V and J are TRBV5-1 and TRBJ1-2; the match to TRBD1 covers 7 bases. The CDR3 runs 16 residues. The junction had 9 bases not matched to a gene; V was cut back by 0 bases and J by 4 bases. Per the germline V gene, CDR1 is SGHRS and CDR2 is YFSETQ. The CDR3 nucleotides read TGCGCCAGCAGCTTGGATGGCTACCAGGGGGTCTATGGCTACACCTTC. This gives the protein CASSLDGYQGVYGYTF.

This clonotype was seen a handful of times. The J gene is TRBJ2-5, the V gene TRBV11-3, with TRBD2 matching 13 bases. With 5 bases clipped from V and 4 bases from J, the junction kept 7 bases outside the gene matches. Germline V gene lookup returns CDR1 SGHNT and CDR2 YENEEA. There are 16 residues in the CDR3. The CDR3 nucleotides are TGTGCCAGCAGCCCGGGACTAGCGGGATCAGGAGAGACCCAGTACTTC. Encoded protein: CASSPGLAGSGETQYF.

This clonotype appeared a few times. The chain recombines TRBV6-1 with TRBJ1-5; weak D call: TRBD1 (6 bases). V lost 4 bases and J 0 bases, leaving 13 bases between the germline ends. Germline values: CDR1 MNHNS, CDR2 SASEGT. The CDR3 loop spans 16 amino acids. The CDR3 DNA reads TGTGCCAGCAGTGGAGGGGGAAGTGGTAGCAATCAGCCCCAGCATTTT. Translated: CASSGGGSGSNQPQHF.

This clonotype is labeled as medium-sized (0.01 to 0.1%). The chain links TRBV5-1 to TRBJ2-5; D remains ambiguous. The V end lost 3 bases, the J end lost 5 bases, and 11 bases lay between the germline ends. Germline CDR1 and CDR2: SGHRS and YFSETQ. There are 13 residues in the CDR3. The CDR3 reads CASSYGVGETQYF. The CDR3 coding sequence is TGCGCCAGCAGCTACGGAGTTGGGGAGACCCAGTACTTC.

This chain uses TRBV7-2 with TRBJ1-5, with 7 bases lining up with TRBD1. The trim removed 4 bases at V and 2 bases at J, leaving 5 bases unmatched. This CDR3 is built from 15 residues. Germline CDR1 and CDR2: SGHTA and FQGNSA. The CDR3 coding sequence is TGTGCCAGCAGCTATAAAGGGGGCGGCAATCAGCCCCAGCATTTT. This translates into CASSYKGGGNQPQHF.

This sequence joins TRBV15 and TRBJ2-7; TRBD2 matches at 16 bases. There are 18 residues in the CDR3. Germline lookup yields CDR1 LNHNV and CDR2 YYDKDF (reference sequence). After removal of 5 bases from V and 4 bases from J, the junction contained 11 bases not matched to a gene. This CDR3 reads CATSGNAGTSGRGYEQYF. CDR3 DNA: TGTGCCACCAGCGGAAATGCCGGGACTAGCGGGAGGGGGTACGAGCAGTACTTC.